The 12 T cell receptor beta chains presented below share a single source sample, sequenced in a study of CD8 T cells in ankylosing spondylitis. Study-level findings and limits: A TCR beta motif made of fewer than ten highly homologous variants seemed typical of ankylosing spondylitis blood.

MiXCR, run by TCRdb on the 5' RACE reads, gives a single entry per CDR3 protein. This table has a few hundred thousand distinct CDR3 sequences, 10% to 15% appearing once. These receptors have no identified antigens. Sequenced input: blood, either unsorted or a sorted T cell fraction (not recorded which). The origin of the receptors is a male donor with ankylosing spondylitis.

This clonotype has only a few counts. This sequence joins TRBV18 and TRBJ1-1; TRBD1 is a possible D gene (5 bases). The CDR3 contains 12 residues. The germline V gene has CDR1 KGHSH and CDR2 LQKENI. V dropped 5 bases and J dropped 5 bases, with 9 bases sitting between them. Here the CDR3 reads CASSGGKTEAFF. In DNA, the CDR3 is TGTGCCAGCTCAGGGGGGAAAACTGAAGCTTTCTTT. The variable domain in full, completed from reference TRBV18 and TRBJ1-1, reads NAGVMQNPRHLVRRRGQEARLRCSPMKGHSHVYWYRQLPEEGLKFMVYLQKENIIDESGMPKERFSAEFPKEGPSILRIQQVVRGDSAAYFCASSGGKTEAFFGQGTRLTVV.

V and J are TRBV6-1 and TRBJ2-7, with D hard to call. In germline, CDR1 is MNHNS, CDR2 SASEGT. CDR3 length equals 13 residues. The V end was cut by 2 bases, the J end by 1 base, with 6 bases between. The CDR3 DNA is TGTGCCAGCAGTGAAACCCCGTCCTACGAGCAGTACTTC. Encoded protein: CASSETPSYEQYF.

This clonotype was observed many times. The J gene is TRBJ2-3, the V gene TRBV5-1, with D uncertain. The CDR3 totals 14 residues. CDR1 SGHRS and CDR2 YFSETQ come from the germline V gene. V gave up 2 bases and J gave up 6 bases, with 13 bases separating them. CDR3 residues: CASSFPAIQDTQYF. The CDR3 region has the DNA TGCGCCAGCAGCTTCCCAGCCATCCAGGATACGCAGTATTTT. The full variable domain, completed using reference TRBV5-1 and TRBJ2-3, is KAGVTQTPRYLIKTRGQQVTLSCSPISGHRSVSWYQQTPGQGLQFLFEYFSETQRNKGNFPGRFSGRQFSNSRSEMNVSTLELGDSALYLCASSFPAIQDTQYFGPGTRLTVL.

The chain links TRBV20-1 to TRBJ2-5; 10 positions agree with TRBD2. The CDR3 consists of 15 residues. V trimming: 4 bases; J trimming: 5 bases; junction bases outside the gene matches: 10. Germline CDR1 is DFQATT and CDR2 is SNEGSKA (reference sequence). The CDR3 is CSAIGSGRAEETQYF. The CDR3 DNA reads as TGCAGTGCTATAGGGAGCGGGAGGGCCGAGGAGACCCAGTACTTC.

In its sample, this clonotype was seen many times. The genes are TRBV29-1 and TRBJ2-5; no clear D. V gave up 7 bases and J gave up 5 bases, with 11 bases separating them. The CDR3 totals 11 residues. Germline V CDR1 and CDR2: SQVTM, ANQGSEA. This chain's CDR3 is CSGWGRETQYF. The CDR3 bases are TGCAGCGGATGGGGAAGGGAGACCCAGTACTTC.

This chain connects TRBV5-1 to TRBJ2-5; D is possibly TRBD1 (6 bases). Between the trimmed V and J ends, which lost 0 bases and 3 bases, there was a span of 15 bases. CDR1 and CDR2 from the germline V gene are SGHRS and YFSETQ. The CDR3 loop spans 16 amino acids. The CDR3 spells CASSLGARGGEETQYF. The CDR3 region has the DNA TGCGCCAGCAGCTTGGGGGCCCGAGGGGGAGAAGAGACCCAGTACTTC.

This clonotype was counted between two and nine times. This chain joins TRBV6-6 and TRBJ2-1; unclear D gene. Trimming stripped 2 bases from V and 6 bases from J, with 8 bases between. This CDR3 is 13 amino acids long. CDR1 is MNHNY, CDR2 SVGAGI, per germline (reference sequence). The CDR3 DNA sequence: TGTGCCAGCAGTTACGTTACGGCCAATGAGCAGTTCTTC. Its protein product is CASSYVTANEQFF.

The sample holds a few counts of this clonotype. The gene calls are TRBV20-1 and TRBJ2-5; D might be TRBD1 (5 bases). V was pared by 6 bases and J by 5 bases, with 19 bases between. Per the germline V gene, CDR1 is DFQATT and CDR2 is SNEGSKA (reference sequence). CDR3 length equals 14 residues. The CDR3 sequence: CSAPPGRSGETQYF. The CDR3 DNA reads as TGCAGTGCCCCCCCAGGGCGATCCGGGGAGACCCAGTACTTC.

The rearrangement joins TRBV2 to TRBJ2-2; the D is unclear. CDR1 is SNHLY, CDR2 FYNNEI, per germline. The length of the CDR3 is 13 residues. V lost 7 bases, J lost 5 bases, and 11 bases lay in between. CDR3 coding DNA: TGTGCCAGCAAGAACAAGAAAACCGGGGAGCTGTTTTTT. It yields the protein CASKNKKTGELFF. Filled out from reference TRBV2 and TRBJ2-2, the complete variable domain reads EPEVTQTPSHQVTQMGQEVILRCVPISNHLYFYWYRQILGQKVEFLVSFYNNEISEKSEIFDDQFSVERPDGSNFTLKIRSTKLEDSAMYFCASKNKKTGELFFGEGSRLTVL.

In this sample, this clonotype turned up a few times. V and J are TRBV20-1 and TRBJ1-1; unclear D gene. Trimming left V 6 bases short and J 4 bases short, with 15 bases between. Germline CDR1 and CDR2: DFQATT and SNEGSKA (reference sequence). This CDR3 contains 13 residues. CDR3 sequence (DNA): TGCAGTGCCCTGAAGGGTTCAATCACTGAAGCTTTCTTT. The encoded protein is CSALKGSITEAFF.

Notes on this clonotype: An end of the junction does not agree with germline; a read error may underlie this. V usage is TRBV20-1 and J usage is TRBJ2-3; D gene ambiguous. There are 15 residues in the CDR3. Germline CDR1 is DFQATT and CDR2 is SNEGSKA (reference sequence). Here the CDR3 DNA reads TGCTGTGCTAGAGATTACGGATTTAACACAGATACGCAGTATTTT. Translation gives CCARDYGFNTDTQYF.

This clonotype was detected a few times. The rearrangement joins TRBV20-1 to TRBJ2-1; a weak D match, TRBD2 (7 bases). Germline V CDR1 and CDR2: DFQATT, SNEGSKA (reference sequence). V lost 0 bases to trimming and J lost 7 bases, with 16 bases between them. This CDR3 region has 15 residues. The CDR3 here is CSARDPAGAGNEQFF. CDR3 bases: TGCAGTGCTAGAGATCCTGCGGGGGCGGGGAATGAGCAGTTCTTC.